This T cell receptor (beta chain) was sequenced during a study of pediatric ulcerative colitis. Study conclusions and caveats: Clonal expansions reduced rectal repertoire diversity in acute severe colitis. Two rectal CDR3 clonotypes occurred in all ulcerative colitis patients.

CDR1 and CDR2 (germline): MNHNS, SASEGT. This CDR3 has 10 residues. Trimming pared 2 bases from V and 8 bases from J, leaving 3 bases between. The diagnostic colonoscopy in ulcerative colitis patients preceded any immunosuppressive treatment. Sequencing used immunoSEQ multiplex PCR; TCRdb keeps in-frame clones, though not all of them. Here the sample spans 35,000 to 45,000 clones, 83% being singletons. A few counts support this clone. Its matching antigen is unknown. This TCR was sampled from a girl aged 10 to 17 with moderate ulcerative colitis. Input material: blood. The genes are TRBV6-1 and TRBJ1-2; D is unresolved. CDR3 residues: CASSEKGYTF. The CDR3 DNA reads TGTGCCAGCAGTGAAAAGGGCTACACCTTC.